This T cell receptor (beta chain) originates from a study of shared clonotypes between healthy human individuals. Overall study: Three plates were used per donor for CD4 naive, three for CD4 memory, two for CD8 naive and one for CD8 memory.

V shed 1 base, J shed 0 bases, and the junction held 10 bases outside the gene matches. The CDR3 extends over 18 amino acids. Germline CDR1 reads GTSNPN; CDR2 reads SVGIG (reference sequence). Study-level findings and limits: The authors sampled blood alone, and tissue repertoires likely differ.

Naive-designated CD8 cells lacked CD45RO, were positively enriched for CCR7, and omitted terminally differentiated effector memory CD45RA+ cells. For each subset, genomic DNA was distributed in equal portions over several immunoSEQ plates. Assay used: immunoSEQ multiplex PCR; TCRdb lists only in-frame clones, some missing. The table lists about 2.1 million clones, 93% of them singletons. Notes on this clone: What it binds is unknown.

The rearrangement uses TRBV30 and TRBJ2-2; 8 bases fit TRBD2. Source material: naive CD8+ T cells from PBMCs. The sequence was collected from a man younger than 35 in good health. Some clones in this sample may be carry-over from other donors' samples. The CDR3, as DNA: TGTGCCTGGAGTGGCTGGGGTGGGCGGGAGGCGAACACCGGGGAGCTGTTTTTT. Its protein is CAWSGWGGREANTGELFF.